This record concerns one T cell receptor beta chain sequence. Its antigen is not known. The sample is drawn from a study of beta chain features in type 1 diabetes. Study results and limitations: Patients and controls would share equally any PCR tilt toward shorter templates. Patients with type 1 diabetes showed fewer VDJ junction insertions and more deletions.

Germline CDR1 and CDR2: MNHEY and SMNVEV (reference sequence). This CDR3 is built from 13 residues. V lost 2 bases to trimming and J lost 0 bases, with 5 bases between them. The investigators reverse transcribed all of the isolated RNA, so they sequenced expressed TCRB transcripts. TCRdb keeps only in-frame clones here, not all; method: immunoSEQ multiplex PCR. The repertoire consists of hundreds of thousands of clones, with roughly 16% occurring once and the leading ten covering 0.07% to 0.095%. CD4+ cells of the naive, central memory, regulatory and stem cell-like memory types were sorted via CD45RO/CCR7/CD25/CD127/CD95/CD27. Purity above 95% was achieved in all sorted populations.

V gene TRBV27 combines with J gene TRBJ2-7; D not resolved. Sequencing was performed on naive CD4+ T cells from blood. This TCR was sampled from a man between 18 and 35 years old in good health. In DNA, the CDR3 is TGTGCCAGCAGTTTAAGGTTCTCCTACGAGCAGTACTTC. Translated: CASSLRFSYEQYF.